The clone carrying this T cell receptor beta chain was seen more than once but under ten times. This CDR3 has 15 amino acids. The trim removed 5 bases at V and 2 bases at J, leaving 9 bases unmatched. Germline-derived CDR1 and CDR2 are SGHTA and FQGNSA. The data were taken from a study of CD8+CD57+ T cells in acquired aplastic anemia. According to the study, genomic DNA was the template for TCR beta VDJ and CDR3 profiling. TCRdb processed the reads anew with MiXCR; each CDR3 protein has one entry. This repertoire shows 450,000 to 600,000 distinct CDR3 sequences, about a third found once; its top ten account for 0.82%. Patients chosen for sequencing had CD8+CD57+ cells that had expanded, as shown by flow cytometry.

The chain has TRBV7-2 and TRBJ2-7; 7 bases line up with TRBD1. This TCR was recovered from a human donor with aplastic anemia. Sequenced input: sorted CD4+, CD8+, or CD8+CD57+ T cells (not recorded which) from PBMCs. DNA for the CDR3: TGTGCCAGCAGCGGGCAGGGGACAGCGCCCTACGAGCAGTACTTC. Its protein product is CASSGQGTAPYEQYF. The full variable domain, rest sourced from reference TRBV7-2 and TRBJ2-7, is GAGVSQSPSNKVTEKGKDVELRCDPISGHTALYWYRQSLGQGLEFLIYFQGNSAPDKSGLPSDRFSAERTGGSVSTLTIQRTQQEDSAVYLCASSGQGTAPYEQYFGPGTRLTVT.